A selection of T cell receptor beta chains follows, all from one sample in a study of tumor-infiltrating lymphocytes in primary liver carcinoma. TCRdb processed the multiplex PCR reads anew with MiXCR; each CDR3 protein has one entry. The sample lists approximately 120,000 distinct CDR3 sequences, 60% to 75% seen once, with 7% to 10% in the top ten. Sequencing was done on a sample of liver tumor tissue from sampling region 3. The source of these receptors is a woman in her sixties with primary liver carcinoma and hepatitis B virus infection. Both conserved end residues are part of each CDR3. The order of the fields is J gene, V gene, clone size, D gene, CDR3 DNA, CDR3 protein. The D gene is left open where the match is weak. Size values are once, few and many counts, or a class for expanded clones, and some rows have none.

TRBJ2-3 TRBV7-9 . . TGTGCCAGCAGCGTTCGAGGGTCAGATACGCAGTATTTT CASSVRGSDTQYF
TRBJ2-5 TRBV1 . . TGCACCAGTAGCCAGACTAGCGGGAGAGAGATCCAGTACTTC CTSSQTSGREIQYF
TRBJ2-1 TRBV2 . . TGTGCCAGCAGTCCTCAACGCTACAATGAGCAGTTCTTC CASSPQRYNEQFF
TRBJ2-7 TRBV7-8 . . TGTGCCAGCAGCTTAGGTTTGTGCTACGAGCAGTACTTC CASSLGLCYEQYF
TRBJ2-1 TRBV12-3/TRBV12-4 many TRBD2 TGTGCCAGCAGTTTAGACCCGGGGCTAGCGGGAGGCGGTAATGAGCAGTTCTTC CASSLDPGLAGGGNEQFF
TRBJ2-1 TRBV29-1 . . TGCAGCGTTGGTGGGACCTCCCACAATAAGCAATTCTTC CSVGGTSHNKQFF
TRBJ1-2 TRBV7-9 . . TGTGCCAGCAGCTCCCAACTTGGTCCCTATGGTTACACCTTC CASSSQLGPYGYTF
TRBJ2-2 TRBV6-5 many TRBD2 TGTGCCAGCAGTTCGACTAGCGGGAGGGCCTGGCGCACCGGGGAGCTGTTTTTT CASSSTSGRAWRTGELFF
TRBJ1-4 TRBV10-1 . . TGCGCCAGCAGTGACCCAGGGCGCCCCATAAGCCTCTGCGAGGAGGGTGAAAAACTGTTTTTT CASSDPGRPISLCEEGEKLFF
TRBJ2-1 TRBV24-1 . . TGTGCCACCGGTGATTTCCTCGCCCATGAGCAGTTCTTC CATGDFLAHEQFF
TRBJ1-4 TRBV12-3/TRBV12-4 many . TGTGCCAGCAGTTTATCCCCAGGGCATAATGAAAAACTGTTTTTT CASSLSPGHNEKLFF
TRBJ1-1 TRBV5-5 many TRBD1 TGTGCCAGCAGCCTTCGAAGGACAGGGGGCGCGTACACTGAAGCTTTCTTT CASSLRRTGGAYTEAFF
TRBJ2-2 TRBV6-2/TRBV6-3 . TRBD1 TGTGCCAGCAGTTACTCGCCGGGACAGGACAACGGGGAGCTGTTTTTT CASSYSPGQDNGELFF
TRBJ2-7 TRBV11-2 . TRBD1 TGTACCAGCACTCAACAGGGGATCATCTACGAGCAGTACTTC CTSTQQGIIYEQYF
TRBJ1-2 TRBV5-5 . . TGTGCCAGCAGCTTCGACAGCCGCGGCTACGCCTTC CASSFDSRGYAF
TRBJ2-3 TRBV11-2 . . TGTGCCAGCGGACCTACAGATACGCAGTATTTT CASGPTDTQYF
TRBJ2-1 TRBV6-6 many . TGTGCCAGCAGTCGCGGAGGGAATGAGCAGTTCTTC CASSRGGNEQFF
TRBJ2-7 TRBV4-1 . . TGTGCCAGCAGGAGGAACGGCCGCTACGAGCAGTACTTC CASRRNGRYEQYF